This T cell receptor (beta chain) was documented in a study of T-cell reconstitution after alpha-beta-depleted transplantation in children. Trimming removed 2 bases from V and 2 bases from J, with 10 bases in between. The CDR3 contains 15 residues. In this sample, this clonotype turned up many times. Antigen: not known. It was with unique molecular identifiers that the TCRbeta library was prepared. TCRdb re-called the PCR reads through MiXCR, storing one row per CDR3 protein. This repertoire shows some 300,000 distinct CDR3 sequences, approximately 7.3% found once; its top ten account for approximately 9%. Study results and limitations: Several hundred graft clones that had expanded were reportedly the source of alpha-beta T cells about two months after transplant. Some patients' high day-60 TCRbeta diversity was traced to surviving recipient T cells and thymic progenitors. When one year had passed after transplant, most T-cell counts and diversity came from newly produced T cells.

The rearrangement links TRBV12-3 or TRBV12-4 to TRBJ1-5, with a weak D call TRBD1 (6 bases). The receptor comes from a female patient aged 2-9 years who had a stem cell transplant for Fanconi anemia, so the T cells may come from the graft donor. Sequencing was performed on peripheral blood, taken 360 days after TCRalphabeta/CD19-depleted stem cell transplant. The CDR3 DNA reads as TGTGCCAGCAGTTTAAGACAGGCGGGCAATCAGCCCCAGCATTTT. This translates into CASSLRQAGNQPQHF.